This TCR beta chain emerged from a study of cytomegalovirus exposure and HLA in healthy donors. The PCR made use of 60 Vbeta and 13 Jbeta primers. TCRdb's table, derived via immunoSEQ multiplex PCR, lists solely in-frame clones and lacks some. The sample contains under 300,000 clones, about 81% of which appear only once. This clonotype was sampled from an older woman in good health and CMV-seropositive. Sequencing was performed on PBMCs.

The CDR3 is CASSLVGTPTYEQYF. For the CDR3, the DNA is TGTGCCAGCAGCTTAGTAGGGACACCGACCTACGAGCAGTACTTC. The chain carries TRBV7-9 and TRBJ2-7, with D perhaps matching TRBD1 (6 bases). Trimming removed 1 base at V and 2 bases at J, with 12 bases between. This CDR3 is 15 amino acids long. Looked up from germline, CDR1 is SEHNR and CDR2 is FQNEAQ (reference sequence).